This entry lists 2 T cell receptor beta chains sequenced from one sample in a study of cytotoxic CD8 clonotypes in ibrutinib-treated CLL. This table comes from immunoSEQ multiplex PCR, and its TCRdb copy is limited to in-frame clones, with some not included. Of just under 70,000 clones listed, 68% were seen once; the top ten hold approximately 5%. The sample in question was PBMCs, obtained after 12 months of ibrutinib treatment. The receptors here all came from a human donor with chronic lymphocytic leukemia.

The chain uses TRBV18 and TRBJ1-4, with D perhaps matching TRBD1 (6 bases). Germline V gives CDR1 KGHSH, CDR2 LQKENI. CDR3 length: 15 amino acids. Trimming shortened V by 2 bases and J by 4 bases, and 11 bases separated the two germline ends. The CDR3 DNA reads as TGTGCCAGCTCACCAACGGGGGGCAATAATGAAAAACTGTTTTTT. The encoded protein is CASSPTGGNNEKLFF.

The chain links TRBV30 to TRBJ1-4; maybe TRBD1 (6 bases). In germline, CDR1 is GTSNPN, CDR2 SVGIG (reference sequence). V lost 0 bases and J 0 bases, leaving 14 bases between the germline ends. CDR3 length equals 17 residues. The CDR3 DNA is TGTGCCTGGAGTGTACCAGGACAGCCTGCAACTAATGAAAAACTGTTTTTT. Residues: CAWSVPGQPATNEKLFF.